This T cell receptor beta chain was retrieved from a study of human T cells and chemical hapten exposure. Study context: Once 0.01% DPC had been applied to the upper back by patch test, readings were taken at 6 days. Study-wide results and caveats: Significantly more large CDR3 similarity clusters arose among expanded TCRs than among controls. Correlating positively with patch test score were the PT1 expanded TCR counts.

This clonotype was seen a few times. What it recognizes is unknown. Time point: patch test 3, about 24 weeks after DPC sensitization. Specified treatment: therapeutic diphenylcyclopropenone sensitization with weekly scalp DPC. The study used a library that attached unique molecular identifiers to individual cDNA molecules. TCRdb processed the RACE reads anew with MiXCR; each CDR3 protein has one entry. This table holds 70,000 to 90,000 distinct CDR3 sequences, less than 14% found once. The TCR sequence derives from a woman aged 50 to 65 with alopecia areata. Some clones in this sample may be carry-over from other donors' samples. The sample was whole blood, taken in connection with sensitization to the hapten diphenylcyclopropenone (DPC).

The CDR3 protein is CATSRDPVQETQYF. In nucleotides, the CDR3 is TGTGCCACCAGCAGAGATCCAGTACAAGAGACCCAGTACTTC. The gene calls are TRBV15 and TRBJ2-5; D is undetermined. This CDR3 has 14 residues. Trimming removed 0 bases at V and 2 bases at J, with 7 bases between. Looked up from germline, CDR1 is LNHNV and CDR2 is YYDKDF (reference sequence).